What follows are 14 T cell receptor beta chains derived from one specimen sequenced in a study of CD8 T cells in ankylosing spondylitis. Study conclusions and caveats: Apparently characteristic of ankylosing spondylitis blood was a TCR beta motif (eight highly homologous variants).

TCRdb fed the 5' RACE reads into MiXCR, producing one record per CDR3 protein. The sample has approximately 520,000 distinct CDR3 sequences, roughly 5% seen once; the top ten hold approximately 3.5%. For these TCRs, the target antigens are not known. Sequenced: blood, either unsorted or a sorted T cell fraction (not recorded which). The origin of the receptors is a male donor with ankylosing spondylitis.

Ten or more counts support this clonotype. The chain recombines TRBV5-1 with TRBJ2-7; 10 bases fit TRBD1. Unmatched junction bases numbered 5, after V lost 4 bases and J lost 1 base. The CDR3 loop spans 15 amino acids. The germline V gene encodes CDR1 SGHRS and CDR2 YFSETQ. The CDR3 sequence: CASSPGTGVSYEQYF. CDR3 sequence (DNA): TGCGCCAGCAGCCCCGGGACAGGGGTTTCCTACGAGCAGTACTTC.

This clonotype was observed at least ten times. This chain uses TRBV5-1 with TRBJ1-2; D not certain. CDR1 and CDR2 from the germline V gene are SGHRS and YFSETQ. The CDR3 extends over 16 amino acids. Between the trimmed V and J ends, which lost 4 bases and 1 base, there was a span of 17 bases. CDR3 amino acids: CASSLGGGGDNYGYTF. The CDR3 DNA reads TGCGCCAGCAGCCTCGGCGGAGGCGGGGATAACTATGGCTACACCTTC.

Ten or more counts support this clonotype. This chain uses TRBV5-6 with TRBJ1-3; no clear D. With 0 bases removed from V and 0 bases from J, the gap between germline ends came to 7 bases. Germline V gives CDR1 SGHDT, CDR2 YYEEEE. The CDR3 runs to 15 residues. The CDR3 spells CASSLDRLSGNTIYF. The DNA of the CDR3 is TGTGCCAGCAGCTTGGACCGCCTCTCTGGAAACACCATATATTTT.

This clonotype was seen ten or more times. The genes are TRBV27 and TRBJ2-5; D remains unclear. This CDR3 has 15 amino acids. Trimming cost V 5 bases and J 0 bases, with 13 bases left between them. CDR1 is MNHEY, CDR2 SMNVEV, per germline (reference sequence). CDR3 in amino acids: CASSPRLAYQETQYF. The CDR3 DNA sequence: TGTGCCAGCAGTCCCCGACTGGCGTACCAAGAGACCCAGTACTTC.

This clonotype was seen ten or more times. The chain combines TRBV5-5 with TRBJ2-5; D is unresolved. V was trimmed by 0 bases and J by 5 bases, leaving 14 bases between them. CDR1 and CDR2 (germline): SGHKS, YYEKEE (reference sequence). The CDR3 consists of 15 residues. The CDR3 nucleotides read TGTGCCAGCAGCTTGGGATTGTGGGGTGAGGAGACCCAGTACTTC. Its translation is CASSLGLWGEETQYF.

This clonotype came up many times. The V call is TRBV5-1, the J call TRBJ2-2; possible D gene TRBD2, 6 bases. V lost 7 bases, J lost 4 bases, and 17 bases lay in between. The CDR3 extends over 15 amino acids. CDR1 and CDR2 (germline): SGHRS, YFSETQ. This CDR3 reads CASRLGGEGTGELFF. CDR3 nucleotide sequence: TGCGCCAGCCGACTGGGGGGAGAGGGCACCGGGGAGCTGTTTTTT.

The J gene is TRBJ2-7, the V gene TRBV7-9, with D possibly TRBD1 on 6 matching bases. Germline CDR1 reads SEHNR; CDR2 reads FQNEAQ (reference sequence). V was trimmed by 5 bases and J by 7 bases, leaving 24 bases between them. The CDR3 is made up of 16 amino acids. The CDR3 reads CASSQYRVPPSKEQYF. In DNA form, the CDR3 reads TGTGCCAGCAGCCAGTACAGGGTCCCCCCCTCTAAGGAGCAGTACTTC. The full variable domain, completed using reference TRBV7-9 and TRBJ2-7, is DTGVSQNPRHKITKRGQNVTFRCDPISEHNRLYWYRQTLGQGPEFLTYFQNEAQLEKSRLLSDRFSAERPKGSFSTLEIQRTEQGDSAMYLCASSQYRVPPSKEQYFGPGTRLTVT.

This clonotype was observed at least ten times. J is TRBJ2-3 and V is TRBV9; D gene ambiguous. This CDR3 is built from 14 residues. Deletions cut 0 bases from V and 0 bases from J, with 5 bases between. From germline, CDR1 is SGDLS and CDR2 YYNGEE. DNA of the CDR3: TGTGCCAGCAGCGTAGACAGTAGCACAGATACGCAGTATTTT. Translating gives CASSVDSSTDTQYF.

This chain connects TRBV18 to TRBJ2-7; D possibly corresponds to TRBD1 (6 bases). Germline assignment: CDR1 KGHSH and CDR2 LQKENI. The ends were cut back, 5 bases at V and 6 bases at J, with 17 bases in the middle. CDR3 length: 14 residues. CDR3 sequence: CASSGTGISGEQYF. Here the CDR3 DNA reads TGTGCCAGCTCAGGCACAGGGATCAGTGGCGAGCAGTACTTC.

Concerning this clonotype itself: The junction and the germline gene differ at one end; a read error may be behind it. V and J are TRBV29-1 and TRBJ2-1; TRBD2 aligns across 10 bases. There are 16 residues in the CDR3. CDR1 is SQVTM, CDR2 ANQGSEA, per germline. The CDR3 spells CSVEGERGGSYNEQFF. The CDR3 nucleotides read TGCAGCGTCGAAGGGGAGCGGGGGGGCTCCTACAATGAGCAGTTCTTC.

This clonotype was counted many times. The V gene is TRBV20-1, the J gene TRBJ1-1; D perhaps matches TRBD1 (6 bases). This CDR3 has 14 amino acids. Trimming pared 5 bases from V and 0 bases from J, leaving 13 bases between. Germline CDR1 DFQATT, CDR2 SNEGSKA (reference sequence). The CDR3 DNA follows: TGCAGTGCTGCCCCCCCAGGGGTGAACACTGAAGCTTTCTTT. Protein product: CSAAPPGVNTEAFF.

This clonotype showed up many times. The CDR3 here is CASSPMNTEAFF. As DNA, the CDR3 is TGTGCCAGCAGTCCGATGAACACTGAAGCTTTCTTT. This sequence joins TRBV7-9 and TRBJ1-1, with D hard to call. CDR3 length: 12 amino acids. Trimming took off 6 bases at V and 0 bases at J, with 5 bases between the two ends. Looked up from germline, CDR1 is SEHNR and CDR2 is FQNEAQ (reference sequence). Filled out from reference TRBV7-9 and TRBJ1-1, the complete variable domain reads DTGVSQNPRHKITKRGQNVTFRCDPISEHNRLYWYRQTLGQGPEFLTYFQNEAQLEKSRLLSDRFSAERPKGSFSTLEIQRTEQGDSAMYLCASSPMNTEAFFGQGTRLTVV.

This clonotype was seen a handful of times. The chain combines TRBV20-1 with TRBJ1-1; tentative D call: TRBD1 (6 bases). V lost 6 bases and J 0 bases, leaving 26 bases between the germline ends. The CDR3 consists of 18 residues. Germline CDR1 reads DFQATT; CDR2 reads SNEGSKA (reference sequence). The CDR3 region is CSARQQQGPLVLNTEAFF. The CDR3 nucleotides are TGCAGTGCGCGACAACAGCAGGGGCCCCTCGTACTGAACACTGAAGCTTTCTTT.

This clonotype was recorded many times. The chain links TRBV6-2 or TRBV6-3 to TRBJ2-3; 7 bases agree with TRBD1. The length of the CDR3 is 13 residues. The trim removed 11 bases at V and 1 base at J, leaving 6 bases unmatched. CDR1 and CDR2 (germline): MNHEY, SVGEGT. The CDR3 is CAGQAQGTDTQYF. The DNA for the CDR3 is TGTGCCGGACAGGCGCAGGGCACAGATACGCAGTATTTT.